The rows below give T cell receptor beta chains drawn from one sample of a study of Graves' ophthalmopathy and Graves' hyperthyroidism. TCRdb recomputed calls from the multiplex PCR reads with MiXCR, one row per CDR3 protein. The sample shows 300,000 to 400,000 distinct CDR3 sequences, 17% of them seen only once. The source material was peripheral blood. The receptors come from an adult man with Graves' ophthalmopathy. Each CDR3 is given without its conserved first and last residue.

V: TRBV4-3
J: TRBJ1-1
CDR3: ASSQPLQGNTEAY

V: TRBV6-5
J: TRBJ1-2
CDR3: ASTSGTGLYGYT

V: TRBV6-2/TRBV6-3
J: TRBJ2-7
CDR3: ASSYVRGSAEQY

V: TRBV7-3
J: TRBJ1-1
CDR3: ASSLGDLSEAF

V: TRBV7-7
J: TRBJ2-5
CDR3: ASSLVGLAEKETQY

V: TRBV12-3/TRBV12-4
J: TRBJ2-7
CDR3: ASSLADTQDYEQY

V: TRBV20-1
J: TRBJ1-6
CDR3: SAPMGSAIYNSPLH

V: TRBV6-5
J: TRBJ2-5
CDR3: ASSRGNQETQY

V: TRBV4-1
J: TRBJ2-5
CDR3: ASSLARAETQY

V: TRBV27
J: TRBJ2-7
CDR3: ASSNLGYEQY

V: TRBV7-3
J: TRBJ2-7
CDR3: ASSLTAGAFHEQY

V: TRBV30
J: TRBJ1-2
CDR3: AWRTPLTGINYGYT

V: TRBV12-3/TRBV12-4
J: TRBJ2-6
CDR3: ASYGNSGANVLT

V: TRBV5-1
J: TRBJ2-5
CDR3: ASSADYRQETQY

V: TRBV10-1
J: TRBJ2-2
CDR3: ATGQNTGELF

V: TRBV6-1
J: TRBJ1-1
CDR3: ASMRTRNTEAF

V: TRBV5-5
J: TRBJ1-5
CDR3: ASSLDIGEAQH

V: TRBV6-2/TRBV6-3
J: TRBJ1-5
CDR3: ASSYWGQGKNQPQH

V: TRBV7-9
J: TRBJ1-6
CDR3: ASSGPGVNSPLH

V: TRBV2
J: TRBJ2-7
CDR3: ASSVEGGVSYEQY

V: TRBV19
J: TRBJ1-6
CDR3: ASSKILGQGDSPLH

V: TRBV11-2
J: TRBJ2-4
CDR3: ASSLDRHLSGTQY

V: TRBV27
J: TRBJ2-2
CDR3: ASRDRGYTGELF

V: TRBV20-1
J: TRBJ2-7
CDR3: SANRPDRDADEQY

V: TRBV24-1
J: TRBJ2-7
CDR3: ATSDLQGPEQY

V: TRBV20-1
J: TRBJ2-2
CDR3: SAHRGGSVDTGELF

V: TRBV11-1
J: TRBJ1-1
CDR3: ASSLFIGGRGNTEAF

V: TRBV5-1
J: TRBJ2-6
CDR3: ASSTGTGSGANVLT

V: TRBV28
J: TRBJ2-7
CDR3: ASRGQTYEQY

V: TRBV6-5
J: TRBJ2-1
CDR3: ASSYSVSASLPEQF

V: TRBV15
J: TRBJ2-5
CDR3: ATRQDRGTKTQY

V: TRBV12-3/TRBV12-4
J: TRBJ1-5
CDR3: ASSLIFSNQPQH

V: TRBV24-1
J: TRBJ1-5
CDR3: ATSDTGAGNQPQH

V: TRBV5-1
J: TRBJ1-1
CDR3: ASSPDRVGTEAF

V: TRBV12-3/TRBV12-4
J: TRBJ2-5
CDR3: ASSNQETQY

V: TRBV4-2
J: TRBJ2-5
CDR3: ASSHRNRGGETQY

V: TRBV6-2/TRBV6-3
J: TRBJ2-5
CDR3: ASTAPPDQY

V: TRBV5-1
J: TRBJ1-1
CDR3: ASSLDGGPNTEAF

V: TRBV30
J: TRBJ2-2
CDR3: AWRTSSGTGELF

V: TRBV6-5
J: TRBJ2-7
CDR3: ASSYNIRSYEQY

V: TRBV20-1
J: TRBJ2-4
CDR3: SARDPVPPKDIQY

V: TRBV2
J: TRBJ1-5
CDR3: ASGQGRGNQPQH